The 19 T cell receptor beta chains in this list originate from one sample, sequenced in a study of CD8 T cells in ankylosing spondylitis. Whole-study results and caveats: A TCR beta motif of about eight highly homologous variants seemed to mark ankylosing spondylitis blood.

TCRdb reanalysed the 5' RACE reads using MiXCR and keeps one entry per CDR3 protein. This table has 500,000 or so distinct CDR3 sequences, about 5.7% appearing once. Their cognate antigens are unknown. Sequenced input: blood, either unsorted or a sorted T cell fraction (not recorded which). All receptors derive from a male donor with ankylosing spondylitis.

This clonotype has ten or more counts. The chain joins TRBV28 to TRBJ2-1; perhaps TRBD1 as D (5 bases). V lost 7 bases, J lost 1 base, and 14 bases lay in between. This CDR3 has 15 amino acids. Germline values: CDR1 MDHEN, CDR2 SYDVKM. CDR3 nucleotide sequence: TGTGCCAGCAATCCCCTAGACAGATCCTACAATGAGCAGTTCTTC. Protein sequence: CASNPLDRSYNEQFF. The whole variable domain, remainder taken from reference TRBV28 and TRBJ2-1, is DVKVTQSSRYLVKRTGEKVFLECVQDMDHENMFWYRQDPGLGLRLIYFSYDVKMKEKGDIPEGYSVSREKKERFSLILESASTNQTSMYLCASNPLDRSYNEQFFGPGTRLTVL.

This clonotype was observed a handful of times. The chain uses TRBV29-1 and TRBJ2-7, with D possibly being TRBD2 (5 bases). Looked up from germline, CDR1 is SQVTM and CDR2 is ANQGSEA. This CDR3 region has 12 residues. V lost 4 bases and J lost 1, with 8 bases in between. The CDR3 reads CSVAPGSYEQYF. CDR3 sequence (DNA): TGCAGCGTTGCTCCGGGATCCTACGAGCAGTACTTC.

This clonotype turned up a few times. The rearrangement joins TRBV15 to TRBJ2-7; the match to TRBD1 covers 7 bases. The CDR3 length is 15 residues. CDR1 is LNHNV and CDR2 is YYDKDF in the germline V gene (reference sequence). V lost 3 bases and J lost 4; bases outside the gene matches: 9. CDR3 DNA sequence: TGTGCCACCAGCAGGGATACCGGGACAGAGTACGAGCAGTACTTC. It encodes CATSRDTGTEYEQYF.

This clonotype was detected many times. The J gene is TRBJ2-1, the V gene TRBV10-3; no clear D gene. This CDR3 comprises 13 residues. V shed 8 bases and J shed 0 bases, with 8 bases lying between them. Germline-derived CDR1 and CDR2 are ENHRY and SYGVKD. CDR3: CAIGSSSYNEQFF. The CDR3 nucleotides are TGTGCCATCGGCAGCAGCTCCTACAATGAGCAGTTCTTC.

A note on this clonotype: A single base separates this from a much larger clone, so it may be a read error. The chain links TRBV20-1 to TRBJ2-7, with 13 bases that match TRBD2. This CDR3 spans 14 amino acids. Losses at the gene ends were 3 bases for V and 4 bases for J; bases not matched to a gene: 3. Per germline, CDR1 DFQATT and CDR2 SNEGSKA (reference sequence). The CDR3 nucleotides are TGCAGTGCTAGCCCGGGACTAGCGGGGTACGAGCAGTACTTC. It codes for CSASPGLAGYEQYF.

This clonotype was counted many times. The CDR3 DNA follows: TGTGCCAGCAGCTTTATACCTGGGGATAATGAAAAACTGTTTTTT. This codes for CASSFIPGDNEKLFF. This chain joins TRBV7-2 and TRBJ1-4; D is unclear. V lost 3 bases and J 4 bases, leaving 12 bases between the germline ends. Germline V CDR1 and CDR2: SGHTA, FQGNSA. The CDR3 is 15 amino acids.

V is TRBV5-5 and J is TRBJ2-1; a weak D match, TRBD1 (5 bases). Germline CDR1 is SGHKS and CDR2 is YYEKEE (reference sequence). The CDR3 spans 14 residues. V gave up 4 bases and J gave up 3 bases, with 11 bases separating them. DNA of the CDR3: TGTGCCAGCAGCCCAGGGCGCTTCTACAATGAGCAGTTCTTC. The encoded protein is CASSPGRFYNEQFF.

This clonotype appeared many times. DNA of the CDR3: TGTGCCAGCAGTTCGGGACAGGGGGCAGGAGTGGGTGGCTACACCTTC. This gives the protein CASSSGQGAGVGGYTF. This rearrangement joins TRBV12-3 or TRBV12-4 to TRBJ1-2, with TRBD1 matching over 12 bases. J lost 7 bases, V lost 4 bases, and 10 bases had no gene match. This CDR3 contains 16 residues.

This clonotype has at least ten counts. The chain couples TRBV29-1 to TRBJ2-4; 8 positions agree with TRBD1. This CDR3 comprises 13 residues. In germline, CDR1 is SQVTM, CDR2 ANQGSEA. J gave up 6 bases and V 4 bases, and 5 bases lay outside the gene matches. The CDR3: CSVGETGGNIQYF. The CDR3 DNA reads as TGCAGCGTTGGAGAAACAGGGGGAAACATTCAGTACTTC.

This rearrangement joins TRBV7-9 to TRBJ1-5; D possibly corresponds to TRBD1 (5 bases). The germline V and J ends were trimmed by 4 bases and 2 bases, with 12 bases remaining between them. The CDR3 consists of 15 residues. The V gene's germline CDR1 is SEHNR and CDR2 FQNEAQ (reference sequence). CDR3 sequence: CASSCGGTGNQPQHF. The CDR3 DNA reads TGTGCCAGCAGCTGTGGGGGAACTGGCAATCAGCCCCAGCATTTT.

The chain employs TRBV5-5 and TRBJ1-1, with a tentative D call TRBD1 (6 bases). The CDR3 extends over 15 amino acids. The V end was cut by 1 base, the J end by 5 bases, with 15 bases between. CDR1 and CDR2 from the germline V gene are SGHKS and YYEKEE (reference sequence). The CDR3 region is CASSLYGGEWTEAFF. CDR3 coding DNA: TGTGCCAGCAGCTTGTACGGGGGCGAATGGACTGAAGCTTTCTTT.

This clonotype was counted between two and nine times. J is TRBJ2-5 and V is TRBV6-1; D may correspond to TRBD1 or TRBD2 (6 bases each). V dropped 4 bases and J dropped 7 bases, with 19 bases sitting between them. The CDR3 has 15 residues. Germline V CDR1 and CDR2: MNHNS, SASEGT. CDR3 DNA: TGTGCCAGCAGTGCCCGGGACACCCAGCGGGTGACCCAGTACTTC. Translation: CASSARDTQRVTQYF.

This clonotype was found many times. The rearrangement joins TRBV7-9 to TRBJ2-3; possible D gene TRBD2, 5 bases. The germline gives CDR1 SEHNR, CDR2 FQNEAQ (reference sequence). The CDR3 contains 15 residues. The V end was cut by 5 bases, the J end by 4 bases, with 16 bases between. This chain's CDR3 is CASSPSTMGADTQYF. The DNA of the CDR3 is TGTGCCAGCAGCCCATCGACTATGGGTGCAGATACGCAGTATTTT. Based on the CDR3 plus reference TRBV7-9 and TRBJ2-3, the full variable domain is DTGVSQNPRHKITKRGQNVTFRCDPISEHNRLYWYRQTLGQGPEFLTYFQNEAQLEKSRLLSDRFSAERPKGSFSTLEIQRTEQGDSAMYLCASSPSTMGADTQYFGPGTRLTVL.

This clonotype was seen at least ten times. The J gene is TRBJ2-1, the V gene TRBV5-8, with D hard to call. The CDR3 totals 11 residues. The V and J ends lost 0 bases and 14 bases respectively, with 9 bases between them. Per germline, CDR1 SGHTS and CDR2 YDEGEE. The DNA for the CDR3 is TGTGCCAGCAGCTTGGTGAGAGGCAAGTTCTTC. Amino acid sequence: CASSLVRGKFF.

This clonotype has a count of ten or more. V is TRBV7-9 and J is TRBJ2-5; 13 bases fit TRBD2. The ends lost 5 bases at V and 8 bases at J; junction bases unmatched: 8. The CDR3 is 15 amino acids. The germline gives CDR1 SEHNR, CDR2 FQNEAQ (reference sequence). CDR3 coding DNA: TGTGCCAGCAGCCGTCGGACTAGCGGGAGACGAACCCAGTACTTC. Translated: CASSRRTSGRRTQYF.

At least ten counts were recorded for this clonotype. The J gene is TRBJ2-1, the V gene TRBV6-6; perhaps TRBD1 as D (5 bases). V was clipped by 7 bases and J by 8 bases, with 12 bases between them. The V gene's germline CDR1 is MNHNY and CDR2 SVGAGI (reference sequence). The CDR3 length is 12 residues. The CDR3, as DNA: TGTGCCAGCACCCCAGGGATTCATGAGCAGTTCTTC. It specifies CASTPGIHEQFF.

A few counts support this clonotype. The chain couples TRBV12-3 or TRBV12-4 to TRBJ2-1, with 11 nucleotides matching TRBD2. The junction had 14 bases not matched to a gene; V was cut back by 3 bases and J by 7 bases. The CDR3 is 18 residues long. The CDR3 region has the DNA TGTGCCAGCAGTTTTTCAGTTAGCGGGGGGGCCGATTATAATGAGCAGTTCTTC. This encodes CASSFSVSGGADYNEQFF.

There are many counts of this clonotype. V is TRBV4-3 and J is TRBJ1-2; no clear D. Germline assignment: CDR1 LGHNA and CDR2 YSLEER. V shed 0 bases and J shed 2 bases, with 7 bases lying between them. The CDR3 runs 14 residues. This CDR3 is CASSQDLANYGYTF. CDR3 nucleotide sequence: TGCGCCAGCAGCCAAGATCTTGCCAACTATGGCTACACCTTC.

There are many counts of this clonotype. The V call is TRBV5-1, the J call TRBJ2-3, with 7 positions matching TRBD1. CDR1 SGHRS and CDR2 YFSETQ come from the germline V gene. This CDR3 spans 14 amino acids. V trimming: 7 bases; J trimming: 0 bases; junction bases outside the gene matches: 5. CDR3 amino acids: CASSRTGSTDTQYF. The CDR3 DNA is TGCGCCAGCTCCCGGACAGGTAGCACAGATACGCAGTATTTT.